This T cell receptor (beta chain) comes out of a study of blood T cells in healthy people across ages. This CDR3 comprises 13 residues. The V and J ends lost 1 base and 6 bases respectively, with 11 bases between them. Germline CDR1 is SGHRS and CDR2 is YFSETQ. The use of a sample-barcoded 5' primer and a J-beta primer mix characterized a second PCR of about 6 to 11 cycles. TCRdb reprocessed the 5' RACE reads via MiXCR and lists one record per CDR3 protein. The table shows fewer than 1,200,000 distinct CDR3 sequences, with less than 25% occurring only once. The amount of total RNA extracted per sample was at least 5 micrograms. These sequences were also reported in another study, on T cells of mothers and their children.

The genes are TRBV5-1 and TRBJ2-7; the D is unclear. The source of this sequence is a girl aged 2-10 years in good health. The sequenced sample consisted of blood. CDR3: CASSLIIRGEQYF. The CDR3 DNA sequence: TGCGCCAGCAGCTTGATAATCCGTGGCGAGCAGTACTTC.